These T cell receptor beta chains were read from a single sample in a study of blood T cell repertoires in COVID-19. Repertoires were generated with immunoSEQ multiplex PCR, while TCRdb's copy carries only in-frame clones and drops some. The table includes around 68,000 clones, roughly 86% detected once. The specimen was peripheral blood. The receptors stem from a woman aged 50 to 60 with acute or convalescent COVID-19. The CDR3 runs from the conserved cysteine through the conserved F or W. D genes are given only for firm matches. Not all rows give a size; the values are once, few, many and, for expanded clones, a class.

D | size | J | length | V | DNA | CDR3
TRBD1 | . | TRBJ1-4 | 13 | TRBV18 | TGTGCCAGCTCAGGACAGGGAGATGAAAAACTGTTTTTT | CASSGQGDEKLFF
. | once | TRBJ1-6 | 14 | TRBV2 | TGTGCCAGCGGACTTGCGCCCCGCAGTTCACCCCTCCACTTT | CASGLAPRSSPLHF
TRBD1 | . | TRBJ1-5 | 16 | TRBV2 | TGTGCCAGCAGCGGGACAGGGATCAATAGCAATCAGCCCCAGCATTTT | CASSGTGINSNQPQHF
. | . | TRBJ1-1 | 14 | TRBV30 | TGTGCCTGGAGTGTACGATGGGGGCGAACTGAAGCTTTCTTT | CAWSVRWGRTEAFF
TRBD1 | . | TRBJ1-1 | 15 | TRBV7-8 | TGTGCCAGCAGCTCGAATAGGGACAGGAACACTGAAGCTTTCTTT | CASSSNRDRNTEAFF
. | . | TRBJ1-1 | 14 | TRBV6-2/TRBV6-3 | TGTGCCAGCAGTTACTCGAAAGGGGGCACTGAAGCTTTCTTT | CASSYSKGGTEAFF
. | . | TRBJ1-5 | 12 | TRBV5-4 | TGTGCCAGCAGCCGGGGGGGCCAGCCCCAGCATTTT | CASSRGGQPQHF
. | . | TRBJ1-5 | 13 | TRBV6-5 | TGTGCCAGCACCTTAGAACAGGGTGGGCCCCAGCATTTT | CASTLEQGGPQHF
. | . | TRBJ1-3 | 14 | TRBV29-1 | TGCAGCGTTGAACCAGCGAACTCTGGAAACACCATATATTTT | CSVEPANSGNTIYF
TRBD1 | . | TRBJ2-2 | 15 | TRBV5-5 | TGTGCCAGCAGCCCGGGACAGTCGGGAACCGGGGAGCTGTTTTTT | CASSPGQSGTGELFF
. | . | TRBJ1-1 | 16 | TRBV20-1 | TGCAGTGCTAGTGACTCTCGCAGGGCGCGGAACACTGAAGCTTTCTTT | CSASDSRRARNTEAFF
. | . | TRBJ2-1 | 12 | TRBV3-1/TRBV3-2 | TGTGCCAGCAGCCACGGGATCAATGAGCAGTTCTTC | CASSHGINEQFF
. | . | TRBJ2-5 | 14 | TRBV5-5 | TGTGCCAGCAGCTTGCCGGGGGTTGGAGAGACCCAGTACTTC | CASSLPGVGETQYF
. | . | TRBJ1-4 | 14 | TRBV4-2 | TGTGCCAGCAGCCAGGACAGTCCTAATGAAAAACTGTTTTTT | CASSQDSPNEKLFF
. | . | TRBJ1-3 | 14 | TRBV5-1 | TGCGCCAGCAGCTTGGGGGAGAGCCGAAACACCATATATTTT | CASSLGESRNTIYF
. | . | TRBJ2-1 | 15 | TRBV7-8 | TGTGCCAGCAGCTCGACAGTTCGGCGCGCCAATGAGCAGTTCTTC | CASSSTVRRANEQFF
. | . | TRBJ2-7 | 15 | TRBV2 | TGTGCCAGCAGAGAGGGGTGGGGGGTCTCCTACGAGCAGTACTTC | CASREGWGVSYEQYF
. | . | TRBJ2-3 | 12 | TRBV5-1 | TGCGCCAGCAGCCGGGACTCTAATACGCAGTATTTT | CASSRDSNTQYF
. | once | TRBJ1-6 | 14 | TRBV30 | TGTGCTTTACACCCCGGGAGTTATAATTCACCCCTCCACTTT | CALHPGSYNSPLHF
. | . | TRBJ1-1 | 14 | TRBV18 | TGTGCCACCACGGACCGGGACGGGGGAACTGAAGCTTTCTTT | CATTDRDGGTEAFF
. | . | TRBJ1-5 | 13 | TRBV5-6 | TGTGCCAGCAGCTCCCGGGGGTATCAGCCCCAGCATTTT | CASSSRGYQPQHF
TRBD1 | . | TRBJ2-4 | 16 | TRBV24-1 | TGTGCCACCAGTGATCCGGCCGGGACAGCAGTAGACATTCAGTACTTC | CATSDPAGTAVDIQYF
. | . | TRBJ1-1 | 14 | TRBV19 | TGTGCCAGTAGTATAGATTCAGGTAGAACTGAAGCTTTCTTT | CASSIDSGRTEAFF
. | . | TRBJ1-2 | 15 | TRBV27 | TGTGCCAGCAGTCTTACTCCTACTGATAACTATGGCTACACCTTC | CASSLTPTDNYGYTF
. | . | TRBJ1-2 | 12 | TRBV19 | TGTGCCAGTAATAACAGACAGTATGGCTACACCTTC | CASNNRQYGYTF
TRBD1 | . | TRBJ2-7 | 15 | TRBV5-1 | TGCGCCAGCAGCTGGGCGGCAGGGGGATCGGACGAGCAGTACTTC | CASSWAAGGSDEQYF
. | . | TRBJ1-1 | 13 | TRBV6-1 | TGTGCCAGCAGTGACCAGGGGACGCCCCGGGCTTTCTTT | CASSDQGTPRAFF
. | . | TRBJ1-1 | 15 | TRBV5-6 | TGTGCCAGCAGCTTGTCCTGGAGTGAGGCCCCTGAAGCTTTCTTT | CASSLSWSEAPEAFF
TRBD2 | . | TRBJ2-7 | 16 | TRBV11-2 | TGTGCCAGCAGCTTAGTGGGGACTAGCGGAAACTACGAGCAGTACTTC | CASSLVGTSGNYEQYF
. | once | TRBJ2-3 | 16 | TRBV7-8 | TGTGCCAGCAGCTTAGGGTGGACGGGAAGCACAGATACGCAGTATTTT | CASSLGWTGSTDTQYF
TRBD2 | once | TRBJ2-1 | 19 | TRBV6-1 | TGTGCCAGCAGTGAGAGGGGACTAGCGGGAGGGGTCTCCTACAATGAGCAGTTCTTC | CASSERGLAGGVSYNEQFF
. | once | TRBJ1-2 | 15 | TRBV6-5 | TGTGCCAGCAGTAGGGGCCCAGCCCTTAACTATGGCTACACCTTC | CASSRGPALNYGYTF
. | . | TRBJ1-4 | 14 | TRBV27 | TGTGCCAGCTCAGTCGTGGCAGGTTTTGAAAAACTGTTTTTT | CASSVVAGFEKLFF
. | . | TRBJ1-4 | 17 | TRBV5-1 | TGCGCCAGCAGCTTGGCGGGAACAGCGGCAACTAATGAAAAACTGTTTTTT | CASSLAGTAATNEKLFF
. | . | TRBJ1-1 | 15 | TRBV7-2 | TGTGCCAGCAGCTTAGCGTTTGCGGCGAACACTGAAGCTTTCTTT | CASSLAFAANTEAFF